One and the same sample provided the 23 T cell receptor beta chains below, sequenced in a study of blood T cell repertoires in COVID-19. Profiling relied on immunoSEQ multiplex PCR, and the TCRdb table lists in-frame clones only, not all of them. The data contain roughly 120,000 clones, approximately 84% of them singletons. The sample was peripheral blood. These TCRs come from a man in his forties or fifties with acute or convalescent COVID-19.

This clone was seen more than once but under ten times. This rearrangement joins TRBV6-5 to TRBJ1-1; TRBD1 is a possible D gene (6 bases). The V end was cut by 7 bases, the J end by 3 bases, with 18 bases between. CDR1 and CDR2 (germline): MNHEY, SVGAGI. This CDR3 is built from 15 residues. The CDR3 reads CASTRDIMGDTEAFF. CDR3 DNA sequence: TGTGCCAGCACCCGGGACATTATGGGGGACACTGAAGCTTTCTTT.

V usage is TRBV18 and J usage is TRBJ1-6; 8 bases match TRBD1. J lost 8 bases, V lost 3 bases, and 6 bases had no gene match. CDR1 and CDR2 from the germline V gene are KGHSH and LQKENI. This CDR3 has 15 amino acids. CDR3 region: CASSPGTGQHSPLHF. CDR3 DNA: TGTGCCAGCTCACCCGGGACAGGACAGCATTCACCCCTCCACTTT.

The chain joins TRBV5-8 to TRBJ2-7, with 10 bases fitting TRBD2. CDR1 SGHTS and CDR2 YDEGEE come from the germline V gene. The CDR3 has 14 amino acids. J lost 5 bases, V lost 2 bases, and 4 bases had no gene match. CDR3: CASSLLAGRHEQYF. The CDR3 DNA reads TGTGCCAGCAGCTTACTAGCGGGACGACACGAGCAGTACTTC.

The chain employs TRBV19 and TRBJ1-5, with 7 bases that match TRBD1. Germline V gene lookup returns CDR1 LNHDA and CDR2 SQIVND (reference sequence). The CDR3 contains 18 residues. V lost 5 bases and J lost 0; bases outside the gene matches: 13. The CDR3 DNA sequence: TGTGCCAGTAGTCCCTTCCTCAGGGGGGCAAATAGCAATCAGCCCCAGCATTTT. This encodes CASSPFLRGANSNQPQHF.

The rearrangement uses TRBV2 and TRBJ1-5, with unresolved D. In germline, CDR1 is SNHLY, CDR2 FYNNEI. This CDR3 contains 13 residues. Trimming pared 7 bases from V and 9 bases from J, leaving 16 bases between. In DNA form, the CDR3 reads TGTGCCAGCAAGGAGGCGGAGGGCGGGCCCCAGCATTTT. Translation gives CASKEAEGGPQHF.

The genes are TRBV15 and TRBJ2-2; 10 positions agree with TRBD2. Per the germline V gene, CDR1 is LNHNV and CDR2 is YYDKDF (reference sequence). J gave up 4 bases and V 9 bases, and 20 bases lay outside the gene matches. The CDR3 loop spans 19 amino acids. CDR3 residues: CATRVLGEIKREGTGELFF. The CDR3 nucleotides are TGTGCCACTCGCGTCTTAGGGGAGATCAAGCGGGAGGGCACCGGGGAGCTGTTTTTT.

The V and J genes are TRBV7-2 and TRBJ2-3, with 8 positions matching TRBD2. CDR1 is SGHTA, CDR2 FQGNSA, per germline. V trimming: 5 bases; J trimming: 8 bases; junction bases outside the gene matches: 6. CDR3 length: 13 residues. The CDR3 loop reads CASSPTGGGTQYF. The CDR3 nucleotides read TGTGCCAGCAGCCCCACGGGAGGGGGTACGCAGTATTTT.

This clone was observed a handful of times. The chain employs TRBV19 and TRBJ1-2; D remains ambiguous. Trimming stripped 3 bases from V and 0 bases from J, with 11 bases between. Germline values: CDR1 LNHDA, CDR2 SQIVND (reference sequence). The CDR3 extends over 15 amino acids. This CDR3 is CASSIWRRANYGYTF. The CDR3 coding sequence is TGTGCCAGTAGTATTTGGCGGCGAGCTAACTATGGCTACACCTTC.

V gene TRBV6-6 combines with J gene TRBJ1-4; 8 positions match TRBD1. Germline assignment: CDR1 MNHNY and CDR2 SVGAGI (reference sequence). With V trimmed by 6 bases and J by 6 bases, 6 bases remained unmatched. The CDR3 length is 14 residues. Here the CDR3 reads CASRFQGAYEKLFF. The CDR3 DNA sequence: TGTGCCAGCAGATTCCAGGGGGCGTATGAAAAACTGTTTTTT.

The V gene is TRBV4-1, the J gene TRBJ2-7; 10 bases are a match to TRBD1. From germline, CDR1 is MGHRA and CDR2 YSYEKL. The CDR3 has 15 residues. The V gene end was trimmed by 1 base and the J gene end by 4 bases; junction bases not matched to a gene: 4. The CDR3 here is CASSQASGQGYEQYF. The CDR3 coding sequence is TGCGCCAGCAGCCAAGCCTCGGGACAGGGGTACGAGCAGTACTTC.

This clone was observed a few times. V and J are TRBV28 and TRBJ1-2, with 7 bases that match TRBD1. The CDR3 sequence is 16 residues long. Trimming cost V 5 bases and J 4 bases; bases outside gene matches: 13. Germline CDR1 and CDR2: MDHEN and SYDVKM. CDR3 sequence: CASSTRTGRSGYGYTF. DNA of the CDR3: TGTGCCAGCAGTACGCGGACAGGACGGTCCGGCTATGGCTACACCTTC.

The chain recombines TRBV27 with TRBJ2-1; 7 nucleotides align to TRBD2. V was clipped by 3 bases and J by 8 bases; unmatched bases: 7. The CDR3 is 14 residues long. Germline V gene sequence: CDR1 MNHEY, CDR2 SMNVEV (reference sequence). Written as DNA, the CDR3 is TGTGCCAGCAGTTTCCGGCGGGAGTGGGATGAGCAGTTCTTC. This codes for CASSFRREWDEQFF.

The chain has TRBV30 and TRBJ2-1; the D gene is possibly TRBD2 (5 bases). CDR3 length: 13 amino acids. Per germline, CDR1 GTSNPN and CDR2 SVGIG (reference sequence). Trimming cost V 1 base and J 10 bases, with 14 bases left between them. DNA for the CDR3: TGTGCCTGGAGTGGACAAACTAGAGGCGAGCAGTTCTTC. Encoded protein: CAWSGQTRGEQFF.

The chain couples TRBV19 to TRBJ2-3; 8 positions match TRBD1. Losses at the gene ends were 7 bases for V and 4 bases for J; bases not matched to a gene: 13. Germline loops: CDR1 LNHDA, CDR2 SQIVND (reference sequence). The CDR3 extends over 16 amino acids. CDR3 coding DNA: TGTGCCAGTACCCCGTCGACAGGGGTGAATTCAGATACGCAGTATTTT. This encodes CASTPSTGVNSDTQYF.

CDR3 DNA: TGTGCCAGCTCACCACTGGACAGGGGGGGTCAGCCCCAGCATTTT. Protein: CASSPLDRGGQPQHF. The chain combines TRBV18 with TRBJ1-5, with 10 bases aligning to TRBD1. Trimming cost V 1 base and J 6 bases; bases outside gene matches: 3. In germline, CDR1 is KGHSH, CDR2 LQKENI. The CDR3 is made up of 15 amino acids.

The chain uses TRBV4-3 and TRBJ1-1, with a possible D match to TRBD1 (5 bases). V dropped 4 bases and J dropped 0 bases, with 12 bases sitting between them. The germline V gene encodes CDR1 LGHNA and CDR2 YSLEER. The CDR3 has 15 residues. In nucleotides, the CDR3 is TGCGCCAGCAGCCGACAGCCCCCTATGAACACTGAAGCTTTCTTT. Its protein is CASSRQPPMNTEAFF.

The J gene is TRBJ2-7, the V gene TRBV5-8, with TRBD2 identical over 7 bases. Germline trimming cut 8 bases from V and 2 bases from J; bases unmatched to any gene: 10. Germline V CDR1 and CDR2: SGHTS, YDEGEE. This CDR3 contains 14 residues. CDR3 nucleotide sequence: TGTGCCAGTGGTCGACTAGCCCGGACCTACGAGCAGTACTTC. Residues: CASGRLARTYEQYF.

The genes are TRBV5-1 and TRBJ1-2; TRBD1 matches 8 bases. Unmatched junction bases numbered 5, after V lost 4 bases and J lost 0 bases. The CDR3 runs 15 residues. Germline V gives CDR1 SGHRS, CDR2 YFSETQ. The CDR3 region is CASSRDRGANYGYTF. CDR3 bases: TGCGCCAGCAGCCGCGACAGGGGCGCTAACTATGGCTACACCTTC. The full variable domain, its missing parts supplied by reference TRBV5-1 and TRBJ1-2, is KAGVTQTPRYLIKTRGQQVTLSCSPISGHRSVSWYQQTPGQGLQFLFEYFSETQRNKGNFPGRFSGRQFSNSRSEMNVSTLELGDSALYLCASSRDRGANYGYTFGSGTRLTVV.

The chain carries TRBV2 and TRBJ2-3, with 8 positions matching TRBD2. This CDR3 has 17 amino acids. V shed 2 bases, J shed 1 base, and the junction held 8 bases outside the gene matches. The V gene's germline CDR1 is SNHLY and CDR2 FYNNEI. In DNA form, the CDR3 reads TGTGCCAGCAGTGAAAAGGGGTTCGGGGGGGGCACAGATACGCAGTATTTT. Translation: CASSEKGFGGGTDTQYF.

The V and J genes are TRBV19 and TRBJ2-2; tentatively, D is TRBD2 (6 bases). Trimming shortened V by 6 bases and J by 5 bases, and 19 bases separated the two germline ends. Germline lookup yields CDR1 LNHDA and CDR2 SQIVND (reference sequence). This CDR3 comprises 16 residues. The CDR3 DNA reads as TGTGCCAGTAGACCGTCCGGGACTCACCAAACCGGGGAGCTGTTTTTT. Translation gives CASRPSGTHQTGELFF.

The V call is TRBV6-2 or TRBV6-3, the J call TRBJ2-3, with TRBD2 matching 8 bases. The CDR3 is made up of 15 amino acids. CDR1 is MNHEY and CDR2 is SVGEGT in the germline V gene. V was clipped by 3 bases and J by 2 bases; unmatched bases: 4. CDR3 sequence: CASSYSGRATDTQYF. The CDR3 nucleotides read TGTGCCAGCAGTTATTCCGGGAGGGCCACAGATACGCAGTATTTT.

V usage is TRBV28 and J usage is TRBJ2-2; 7 bases agree with TRBD1. CDR1 and CDR2 from the germline V gene are MDHEN and SYDVKM. This CDR3 comprises 14 residues. J gave up 1 base and V 6 bases, and 2 bases lay outside the gene matches. CDR3 region: CASRWTGNTGELFF. The CDR3 DNA follows: TGTGCCAGCAGATGGACAGGGAACACCGGGGAGCTGTTTTTT.

V and J are TRBV5-4 and TRBJ1-2, with 9 bases lining up with TRBD1. The J segment lost 0 bases and the V segment lost 4 bases, leaving 4 bases of the junction unmatched. The germline CDR1 and CDR2 sequences are SGHNT and YYREEE (reference sequence). This CDR3 has 15 residues. The CDR3 region is CASSRGTGSNYGYTF. For the CDR3, the DNA is TGTGCCAGCAGCAGGGGGACAGGGTCTAACTATGGCTACACCTTC.